The 18 T cell receptor beta chains presented below share a single source sample, sequenced in a study of cytomegalovirus exposure and HLA in healthy donors. 60 Vbeta and 13 Jbeta primers were used in PCR. Clones were sequenced by immunoSEQ multiplex PCR, and TCRdb holds only the in-frame ones, with some missing. The sample has fewer than 200,000 clones; roughly 80% are singletons. Sequenced: PBMCs. These receptors all stem from a woman younger than 45 in good health and CMV-seropositive.

V usage is TRBV4-2 and J usage is TRBJ1-6; possibly TRBD1 for D (6 bases). The CDR3 spans 16 residues. V lost 3 bases, J lost 8 bases, and 17 bases lay in between. Germline V gene lookup returns CDR1 LGHNA and CDR2 YNFKEQ. The CDR3 sequence: CASSQSGGRGDSPLHF. CDR3 nucleotides: TGTGCCAGCAGCCAGAGCGGGGGCAGGGGAGATTCACCCCTCCACTTT.

The rearrangement joins TRBV2 to TRBJ1-3; weak D call: TRBD1 (5 bases). This CDR3 is 14 amino acids long. V was cut by 6 bases and J by 2 bases, with 11 bases left in between. CDR1 is SNHLY and CDR2 is FYNNEI in the germline V gene. Here the CDR3 reads CASSGQGPGNTIYF. CDR3 bases: TGTGCCAGCAGCGGTCAGGGCCCTGGAAACACCATATATTTT.

This chain connects TRBV6-6 to TRBJ2-7; D might be TRBD2 (5 bases). CDR1 and CDR2 (germline): MNHNY, SVGAGI (reference sequence). This CDR3 comprises 14 residues. V was cut by 2 bases and J by 6 bases, with 14 bases left in between. CDR3 residues: CASSYQRQVGEQYF. CDR3 sequence (DNA): TGTGCCAGCAGTTACCAGCGGCAGGTTGGCGAGCAGTACTTC.

This clone showed up just once. The chain uses TRBV5-1 and TRBJ2-2; 7 bases map to TRBD1. Germline V CDR1 and CDR2: SGHRS, YFSETQ. The V segment lost 3 bases and the J segment 5 bases; nucleotides outside the gene matches: 13. The CDR3 runs 17 residues. The CDR3 here is CASSSTPLRGRTGELFF. CDR3 DNA: TGCGCCAGCAGCTCAACACCCCTCAGGGGGAGAACCGGGGAGCTGTTTTTT.

The count of this clone is one. The chain carries TRBV7-2 and TRBJ2-6; possible D gene TRBD2, 5 bases. The CDR3 sequence is 14 residues long. Trimming removed 9 bases at V and 10 bases at J, with 19 bases between. The germline CDR1 and CDR2 sequences are SGHTA and FQGNSA. The CDR3 nucleotides read TGTGCCAGTCGCCCTGCCGGGAACTCGAACGTCCTGACTTTC. Protein: CASRPAGNSNVLTF.

The J gene is TRBJ1-1, the V gene TRBV6-4; no reliable D call. The germline V gene encodes CDR1 MRHNA and CDR2 SNTAGT. CDR3 length: 11 amino acids. V was pared by 7 bases and J by 4 bases, with 7 bases between. The CDR3, as DNA: TGTGCCAGCACGGTGGTCACTGAAGCTTTCTTT. The encoded protein is CASTVVTEAFF.

The rearrangement joins TRBV19 to TRBJ1-5, with D maybe TRBD1 (5 bases). Trimming removed 5 bases at V and 4 bases at J, with 18 bases between. Germline V gives CDR1 LNHDA, CDR2 SQIVND (reference sequence). The CDR3 totals 16 residues. CDR3 in DNA: TGTGCCAGTAGTCAGCACCGTCAGGGTGCGAATCAGCCCCAGCATTTT. Amino acids: CASSQHRQGANQPQHF.

This chain connects TRBV19 to TRBJ2-3, with 9 positions matching TRBD2. The CDR3 runs to 17 residues. The V segment lost 3 bases and the J segment 5 bases; nucleotides outside the gene matches: 12. Germline loops: CDR1 LNHDA, CDR2 SQIVND (reference sequence). CDR3 sequence: CASSIYGLAGRGDTQYF. The CDR3 DNA reads as TGTGCCAGTAGTATTTATGGGCTAGCGGGGAGAGGAGATACGCAGTATTTT. Combining the CDR3 with reference TRBV19 and TRBJ2-3 gives the whole variable domain DGGITQSPKYLFRKEGQNVTLSCEQNLNHDAMYWYRQDPGQGLRLIYYSQIVNDFQKGDIAEGYSVSREKKESFPLTVTSAQKNPTAFYLCASSIYGLAGRGDTQYFGPGTRLTVL.

The genes are TRBV2 and TRBJ1-4, with D perhaps matching TRBD1 (6 bases). The V gene's germline CDR1 is SNHLY and CDR2 FYNNEI. CDR3 length: 15 residues. V lost 7 bases and J 0 bases, leaving 12 bases between the germline ends. The CDR3 bases are TGTGCCAGCACCGACAGGTTGGCAACTAATGAAAAACTGTTTTTT. This gives the protein CASTDRLATNEKLFF.

CDR3 sequence reads: CASSLGQFYGYTF. CDR3 in DNA: TGTGCCAGCAGCTTGGGGCAGTTTTATGGCTACACCTTC. The rearrangement uses TRBV5-4 and TRBJ1-2, with D unresolved. The V end lost 0 bases, the J end lost 5 bases, and 8 bases lay between the germline ends. The CDR3 is 13 residues long. The V gene's germline CDR1 is SGHNT and CDR2 YYREEE (reference sequence).

This chain connects TRBV18 to TRBJ1-1; D is unresolved. Trimming left V 4 bases short and J 5 bases short, with 11 bases between. The CDR3 loop spans 13 amino acids. The germline V gene has CDR1 KGHSH and CDR2 LQKENI. The CDR3: CASSQAQDTEAFF. CDR3 DNA sequence: TGTGCCAGCTCACAGGCTCAGGATACTGAAGCTTTCTTT.

The chain couples TRBV7-2 to TRBJ2-2, with TRBD2 identical over 10 bases. V was clipped by 1 base and J by 5 bases; unmatched bases: 4. The CDR3 runs to 16 residues. Germline CDR1 reads SGHTA; CDR2 reads FQGNSA. The CDR3 sequence is CASSLGLLAGTGELFF. In DNA, the CDR3 is TGTGCCAGCAGCTTAGGGCTACTAGCGGGGACCGGGGAGCTGTTTTTT.

The CDR3 loop reads CASSYGGAPYEQYF. The CDR3 DNA follows: TGTGCCAGCAGTTATGGAGGGGCTCCCTACGAGCAGTACTTC. The chain links TRBV6-5 to TRBJ2-7, with D possibly being TRBD2 (6 bases). This CDR3 comprises 14 residues. V was cut by 3 bases and J by 2 bases, with 11 bases left in between. CDR1 is MNHEY, CDR2 SVGAGI, per germline.

Notes on this clone: This CDR3 is also generated by other DNA sequences in the sample. This CDR3 reads CASSPPSGGSDTQYF. CDR3 bases: TGTGCCAGCTCACCGCCTAGCGGGGGCTCAGATACGCAGTATTTT. The V call is TRBV18, the J call TRBJ2-3, with 10 bases fitting TRBD2. The CDR3 extends over 15 amino acids. J gave up 4 bases and V 3 bases, and 4 bases lay outside the gene matches. Per germline, CDR1 KGHSH and CDR2 LQKENI.

The chain employs TRBV6-5 and TRBJ2-3; TRBD1 agrees at 7 bases. Per germline, CDR1 MNHEY and CDR2 SVGAGI. V trimming: 5 bases; J trimming: 8 bases; junction bases outside the gene matches: 7. The CDR3 is 13 amino acids. This CDR3 reads CASSLWTGFTQYF. The CDR3 nucleotides read TGTGCCAGCAGTCTGTGGACAGGTTTTACGCAGTATTTT.

This chain joins TRBV27 and TRBJ2-4; tentatively, D is TRBD1 (5 bases). CDR3 size: 16 residues. V was clipped by 1 base and J by 4 bases, with 14 bases between them. Germline V CDR1 and CDR2: MNHEY, SMNVEV (reference sequence). CDR3 sequence: CASSLLGAGSKNIQYF. In DNA, the CDR3 is TGTGCCAGCAGTTTATTAGGGGCCGGATCAAAAAACATTCAGTACTTC.

The chain links TRBV29-1 to TRBJ1-2; D ambiguous. V was trimmed by 3 bases and J by 3 bases, leaving 8 bases between them. Germline V gene lookup returns CDR1 SQVTM and CDR2 ANQGSEA. The CDR3 covers 12 residues. CDR3 region: CSVEYPDYGYTF. CDR3 sequence (DNA): TGCAGCGTTGAGTATCCGGACTATGGCTACACCTTC.

For this clone: The sample has other DNA sequences that encode this CDR3 too. The rearrangement joins TRBV28 to TRBJ2-7; the match to TRBD1 covers 11 bases. The CDR3 runs 14 residues. Per the germline V gene, CDR1 is MDHEN and CDR2 is SYDVKM. Trimming took 5 bases from V and 3 from J; bases not matched to a gene: 3. CDR3 region: CASSRTGGFYEQYF. CDR3 DNA sequence: TGTGCCAGCAGTAGGACAGGGGGCTTCTACGAGCAGTACTTC.